The T cell receptor (beta chain) under discussion was sequenced for a study of blood T cell repertoires in COVID-19. For the study at large: The United States, Italy and Spain provided the acute and convalescent COVID-19 samples. T cells, B-cell-depleted T cells, or PBMCs supplied cDNA or gDNA.

Germline V gene lookup returns CDR1 MDHEN and CDR2 SYDVKM. The CDR3 is 16 residues long. Germline trimming cut 4 bases from V and 2 bases from J; bases unmatched to any gene: 3. Original methodology: Nucleated cell number was recorded as an estimate derived from reference gene primer amplification. Produced via immunoSEQ multiplex PCR; TCRdb's table is partial and in-frame only. The V and J calls and clone size come from that table; D and trimming were worked out from the DNA. The data contain some 280,000 clones, 89% of them seen just once; the ten biggest clones take up around 13%. The sequence was collected from a woman aged 55-69 years with acute or convalescent COVID-19. Specimen: peripheral blood. V usage is TRBV28 and J usage is TRBJ2-7, with 15 bases that match TRBD2. The CDR3 protein is CASSSGTSGGTYEQYF. The CDR3 bases are TGTGCCAGCAGTTCCGGGACTAGCGGGGGGACCTACGAGCAGTACTTC.